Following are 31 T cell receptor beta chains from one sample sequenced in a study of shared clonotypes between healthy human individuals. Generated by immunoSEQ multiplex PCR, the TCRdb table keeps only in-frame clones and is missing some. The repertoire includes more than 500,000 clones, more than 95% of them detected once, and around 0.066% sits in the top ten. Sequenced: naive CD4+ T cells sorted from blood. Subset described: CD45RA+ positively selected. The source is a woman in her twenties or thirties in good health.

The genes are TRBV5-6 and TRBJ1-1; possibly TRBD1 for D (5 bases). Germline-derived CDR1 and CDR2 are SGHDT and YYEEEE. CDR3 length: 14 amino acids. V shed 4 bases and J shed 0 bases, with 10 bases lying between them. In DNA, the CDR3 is TGTGCCAGCAGCATCGGGACGGTGAACACTGAAGCTTTCTTT. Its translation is CASSIGTVNTEAFF.

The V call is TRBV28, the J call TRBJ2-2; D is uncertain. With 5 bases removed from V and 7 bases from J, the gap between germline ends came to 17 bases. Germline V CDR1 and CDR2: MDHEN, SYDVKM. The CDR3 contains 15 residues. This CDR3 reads CASSTPVESGGELFF. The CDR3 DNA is TGTGCCAGCAGTACTCCGGTGGAGAGTGGCGGGGAGCTGTTTTTT. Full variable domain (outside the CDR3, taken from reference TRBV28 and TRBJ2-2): DVKVTQSSRYLVKRTGEKVFLECVQDMDHENMFWYRQDPGLGLRLIYFSYDVKMKEKGDIPEGYSVSREKKERFSLILESASTNQTSMYLCASSTPVESGGELFFGEGSRLTVL.

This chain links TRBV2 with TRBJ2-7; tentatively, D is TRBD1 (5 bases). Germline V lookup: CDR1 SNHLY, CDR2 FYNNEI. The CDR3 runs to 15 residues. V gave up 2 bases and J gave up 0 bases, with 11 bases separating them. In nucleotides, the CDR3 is TGTGCCAGCAGTGAATTAGGGGAAGGCTCCTACGAGCAGTACTTC. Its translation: CASSELGEGSYEQYF.

The CDR3 region is CASSPLAGDAGTQYF. CDR3 bases: TGTGCCAGCAGCCCCCTGGCAGGGGATGCGGGTACCCAGTACTTC. V is TRBV5-5 and J is TRBJ2-5; tentatively, D is TRBD1 (6 bases). CDR1 and CDR2 (germline): SGHKS, YYEKEE (reference sequence). Trimming removed 4 bases at V and 8 bases at J, with 21 bases between. This CDR3 has 15 residues.

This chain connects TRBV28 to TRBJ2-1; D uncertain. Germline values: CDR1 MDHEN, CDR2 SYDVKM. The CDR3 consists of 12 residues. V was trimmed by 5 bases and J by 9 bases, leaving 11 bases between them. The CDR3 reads CASSPGSSEQFF. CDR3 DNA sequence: TGTGCCAGCAGTCCCGGGTCATCTGAGCAGTTCTTC.

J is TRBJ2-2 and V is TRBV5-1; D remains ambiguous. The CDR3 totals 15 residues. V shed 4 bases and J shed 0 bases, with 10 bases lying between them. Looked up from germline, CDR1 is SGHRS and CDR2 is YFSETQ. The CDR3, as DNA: TGCGCCAGCAGCCCGGATGGGGCGAACACCGGGGAGCTGTTTTTT. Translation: CASSPDGANTGELFF.

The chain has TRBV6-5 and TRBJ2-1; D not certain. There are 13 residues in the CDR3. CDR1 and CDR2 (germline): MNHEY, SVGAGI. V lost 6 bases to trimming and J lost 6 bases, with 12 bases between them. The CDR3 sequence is CASSYNWGNEQFF. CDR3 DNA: TGTGCCAGCAGCTACAACTGGGGCAATGAGCAGTTCTTC.

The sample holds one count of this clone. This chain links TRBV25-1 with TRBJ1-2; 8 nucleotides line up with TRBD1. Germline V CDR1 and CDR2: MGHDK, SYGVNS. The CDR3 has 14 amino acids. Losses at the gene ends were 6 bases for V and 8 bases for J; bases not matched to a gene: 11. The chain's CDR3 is CASSLSGQAGGYTF. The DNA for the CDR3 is TGTGCCAGCAGCCTGTCGGGACAGGCGGGGGGCTACACCTTC.

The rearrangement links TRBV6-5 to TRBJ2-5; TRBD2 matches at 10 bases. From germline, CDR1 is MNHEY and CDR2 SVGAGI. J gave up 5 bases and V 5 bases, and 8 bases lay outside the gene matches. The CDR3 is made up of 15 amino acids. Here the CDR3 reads CASSPSSGSGETQYF. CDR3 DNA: TGTGCCAGCAGTCCCTCTAGCGGGAGTGGTGAGACCCAGTACTTC.

Here the CDR3 reads CASLNRGFYNEQFF. The CDR3 coding sequence is TGTGCCAGCTTGAACAGGGGGTTTTACAATGAGCAGTTCTTC. The J gene is TRBJ2-1, the V gene TRBV28; TRBD1 matches 8 bases. Trimming cost V 8 bases and J 4 bases; bases outside gene matches: 7. The CDR3 covers 14 residues. Germline V gene data show CDR1 as MDHEN and CDR2 as SYDVKM.

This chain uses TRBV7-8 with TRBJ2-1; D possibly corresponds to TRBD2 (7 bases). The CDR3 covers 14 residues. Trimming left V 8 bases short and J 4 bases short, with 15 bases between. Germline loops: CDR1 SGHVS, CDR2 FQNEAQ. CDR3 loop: CASQAGHQYNEQFF. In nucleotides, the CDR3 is TGTGCCAGCCAAGCGGGACACCAATACAATGAGCAGTTCTTC.

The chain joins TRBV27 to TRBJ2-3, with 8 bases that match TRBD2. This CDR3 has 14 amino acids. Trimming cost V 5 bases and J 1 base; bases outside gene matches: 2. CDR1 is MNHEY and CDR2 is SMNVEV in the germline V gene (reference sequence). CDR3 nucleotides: TGTGCCAGCAGTCCGCGGGAGGGCACAGATACGCAGTATTTT. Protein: CASSPREGTDTQYF.

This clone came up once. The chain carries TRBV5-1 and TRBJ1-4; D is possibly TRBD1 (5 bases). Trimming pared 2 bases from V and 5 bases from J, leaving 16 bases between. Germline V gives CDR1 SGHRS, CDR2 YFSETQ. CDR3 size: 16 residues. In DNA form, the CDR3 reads TGCGCCAGCAGCTTTTCTGTGCGCGGGGGGAATGAAAAACTGTTTTTT. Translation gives CASSFSVRGGNEKLFF.

CDR3 bases: TGTGCCAGCTCACCGTACGCGGGGACAGGGTTAGACGAGCAGTACTTC. This sequence encodes CASSPYAGTGLDEQYF. The chain has TRBV18 and TRBJ2-7; 9 bases are a match to TRBD1. Germline trimming cut 3 bases from V and 5 bases from J; bases unmatched to any gene: 11. The CDR3 is made up of 16 amino acids. Germline V gene lookup returns CDR1 KGHSH and CDR2 LQKENI.

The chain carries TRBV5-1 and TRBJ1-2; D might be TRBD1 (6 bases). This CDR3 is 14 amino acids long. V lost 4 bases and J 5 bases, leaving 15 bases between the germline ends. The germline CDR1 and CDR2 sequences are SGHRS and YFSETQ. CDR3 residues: CASSPEGEGYGYTF. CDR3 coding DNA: TGCGCCAGCAGCCCGGAGGGGGAGGGATATGGCTACACCTTC.

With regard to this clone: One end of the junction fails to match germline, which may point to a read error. The CDR3, as DNA: TGTGCCACCAGCAGAGGGGACCCGACCTACGGGCAGTACTTC. Translated: CATSRGDPTYGQYF. V is TRBV15 and J is TRBJ2-7; either TRBD1 or TRBD2 may supply D (5 bases each). The CDR3 sequence is 14 residues long. CDR1 LNHNV and CDR2 YYDKDF come from the germline V gene (reference sequence).

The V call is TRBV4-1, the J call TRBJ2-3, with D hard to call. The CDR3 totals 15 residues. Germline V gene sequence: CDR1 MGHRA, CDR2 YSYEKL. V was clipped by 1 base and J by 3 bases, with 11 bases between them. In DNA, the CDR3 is TGCGCCAGCAGCCAAGCATGGCTAGTAACAGATACGCAGTATTTT. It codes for CASSQAWLVTDTQYF.

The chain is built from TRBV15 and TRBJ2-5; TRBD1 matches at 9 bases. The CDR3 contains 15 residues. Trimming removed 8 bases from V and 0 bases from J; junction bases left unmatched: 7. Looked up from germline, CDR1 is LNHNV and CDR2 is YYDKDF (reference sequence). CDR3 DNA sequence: TGTGCCACCTACTCCAGGGACAGGGACCAAGAGACCCAGTACTTC. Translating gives CATYSRDRDQETQYF.

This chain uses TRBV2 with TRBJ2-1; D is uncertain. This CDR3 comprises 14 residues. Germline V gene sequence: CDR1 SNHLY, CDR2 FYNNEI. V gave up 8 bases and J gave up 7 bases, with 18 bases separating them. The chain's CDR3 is CASLARLVGNEQFF. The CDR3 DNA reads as TGTGCCAGCTTGGCACGTCTAGTCGGTAATGAGCAGTTCTTC.

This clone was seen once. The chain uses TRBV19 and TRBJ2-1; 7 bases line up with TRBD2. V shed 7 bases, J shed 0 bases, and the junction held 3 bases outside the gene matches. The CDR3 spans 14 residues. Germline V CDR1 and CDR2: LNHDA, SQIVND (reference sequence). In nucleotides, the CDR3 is TGTGCCAGTATTGGCGGGAGCTCCTACAATGAGCAGTTCTTC. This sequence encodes CASIGGSSYNEQFF.

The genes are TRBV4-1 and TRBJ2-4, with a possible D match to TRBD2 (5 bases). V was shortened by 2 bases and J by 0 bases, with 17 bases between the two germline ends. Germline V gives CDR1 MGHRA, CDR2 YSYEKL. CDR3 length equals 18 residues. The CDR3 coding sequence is TGCGCCAGCAGCCAAAGCTTGGGGAGCCCCCTAGCCAAAAACATTCAGTACTTC. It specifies CASSQSLGSPLAKNIQYF.

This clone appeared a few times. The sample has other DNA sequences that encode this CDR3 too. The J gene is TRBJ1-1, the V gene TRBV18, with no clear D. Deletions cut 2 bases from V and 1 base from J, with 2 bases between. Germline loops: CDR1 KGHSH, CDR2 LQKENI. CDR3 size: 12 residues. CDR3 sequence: CASSPENTEAFF. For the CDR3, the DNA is TGTGCCAGCTCACCAGAGAACACTGAAGCTTTCTTT.

CDR3 amino acids: CASSYSGTGAHHTQYF. The CDR3, as DNA: TGTGCCAGCAGTTACTCCGGGACAGGGGCACACCATACGCAGTATTTT. This chain connects TRBV6-5 to TRBJ2-3; 10 nucleotides line up with TRBD1. Germline V lookup: CDR1 MNHEY, CDR2 SVGAGI. This CDR3 has 16 amino acids. The V segment lost 0 bases and the J segment 7 bases; nucleotides outside the gene matches: 7.

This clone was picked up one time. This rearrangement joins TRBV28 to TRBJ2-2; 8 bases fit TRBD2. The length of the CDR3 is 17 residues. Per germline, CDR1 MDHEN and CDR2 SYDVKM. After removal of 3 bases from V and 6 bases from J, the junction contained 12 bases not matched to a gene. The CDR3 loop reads CASSLLAGLTGAGELFF. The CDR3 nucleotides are TGTGCCAGCAGTTTGTTAGCGGGACTAACTGGAGCCGGGGAGCTGTTTTTT.

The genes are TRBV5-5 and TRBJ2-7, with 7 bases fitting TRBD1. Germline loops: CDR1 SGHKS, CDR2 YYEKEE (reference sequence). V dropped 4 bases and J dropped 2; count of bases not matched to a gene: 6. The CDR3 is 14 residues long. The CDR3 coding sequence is TGTGCCAGCAGCCACTCCGGGACAGCCTACGAGCAGTACTTC. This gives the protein CASSHSGTAYEQYF. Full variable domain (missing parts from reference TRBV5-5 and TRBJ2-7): DAGVTQSPTHLIKTRGQQVTLRCSPISGHKSVSWYQQVLGQGPQFIFQYYEKEERGRGNFPDRFSARQFPNYSSELNVNALLLGDSALYLCASSHSGTAYEQYFGPGTRLTVT.

The CDR3: CASSQGAGDTQYF. The CDR3 nucleotides read TGTGCCAGCAGCCAAGGGGCGGGGGATACGCAGTATTTT. The chain has TRBV13 and TRBJ2-3; the D gene is possibly TRBD2 (6 bases). The V gene lost 5 bases and the J gene lost 6 bases, with 12 bases spanning the gap. CDR1 and CDR2 from the germline V gene are PRHDT and FYEKMQ (reference sequence). CDR3 size: 13 residues.

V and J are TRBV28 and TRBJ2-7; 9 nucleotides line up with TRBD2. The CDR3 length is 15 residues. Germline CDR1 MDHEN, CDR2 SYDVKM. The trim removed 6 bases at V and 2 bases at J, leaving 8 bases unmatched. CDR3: CASRPTSGPTYEQYF. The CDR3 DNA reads TGTGCCAGCAGACCTACTAGCGGGCCCACCTACGAGCAGTACTTC.

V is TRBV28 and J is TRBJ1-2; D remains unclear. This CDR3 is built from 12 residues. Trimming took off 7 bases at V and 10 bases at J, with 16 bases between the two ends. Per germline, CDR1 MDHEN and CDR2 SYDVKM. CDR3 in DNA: TGTGCCAGCAATCTCCAACCCGGGTTCTACACCTTC. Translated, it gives CASNLQPGFYTF.

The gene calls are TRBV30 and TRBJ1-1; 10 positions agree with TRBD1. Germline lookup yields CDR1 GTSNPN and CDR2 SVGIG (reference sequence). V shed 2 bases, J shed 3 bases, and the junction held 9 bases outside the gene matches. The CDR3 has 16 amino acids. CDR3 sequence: CAWSLGTGASDTEAFF. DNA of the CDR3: TGTGCCTGGAGTCTAGGGACAGGGGCGTCGGACACTGAAGCTTTCTTT.

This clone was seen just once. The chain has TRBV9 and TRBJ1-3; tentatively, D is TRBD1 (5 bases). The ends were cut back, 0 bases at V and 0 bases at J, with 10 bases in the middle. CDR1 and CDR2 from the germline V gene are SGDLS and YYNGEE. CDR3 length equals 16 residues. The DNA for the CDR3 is TGTGCCAGCAGCGTAGTGACAGCTTACTCTGGAAACACCATATATTTT. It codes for CASSVVTAYSGNTIYF.

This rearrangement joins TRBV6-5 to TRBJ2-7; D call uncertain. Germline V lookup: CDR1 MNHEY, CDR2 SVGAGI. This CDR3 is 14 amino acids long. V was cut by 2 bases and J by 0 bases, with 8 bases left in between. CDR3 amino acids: CASSYDRYSYEQYF. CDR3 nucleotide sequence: TGTGCCAGCAGTTACGACCGATACTCCTACGAGCAGTACTTC.